Below are 29 T cell receptor beta chains sequenced from a single sample in a study of T cells in localized non-small cell lung cancer. The protocol was immunoSEQ multiplex PCR, while the TCRdb copy is restricted to in-frame clones and leaves out a portion. The sample holds 1,500 to 2,000 clones, less than 25% seen once. Sample: normal lung tissue next to the tumor, taken before any cancer treatment. All receptors come from a man aged 35-75 years with stage I lung adenocarcinoma.

V gene TRBV11-3 combines with J gene TRBJ2-1; TRBD2 might be the D (6 bases). From germline, CDR1 is SGHNT and CDR2 YENEEA. V was shortened by 5 bases and J by 8 bases, with 19 bases between the two germline ends. This CDR3 has 15 residues. CDR3 DNA sequence: TGTGCCAGCAGCCTCCGGGACTCAACCGGCGATGAGCAGTTCTTC. Its protein product is CASSLRDSTGDEQFF.

This clone was observed a handful of times. The chain uses TRBV11-3 and TRBJ1-1, with D hard to call. V lost 4 bases, J lost 3 bases, and 21 bases lay in between. The germline gives CDR1 SGHNT, CDR2 YENEEA. The CDR3 is made up of 17 amino acids. CDR3: CASSSPTNSFPYTEAFF. As DNA, the CDR3 is TGTGCCAGCAGCTCGCCCACTAACAGTTTCCCCTACACTGAAGCTTTCTTT.

In its sample, this clone was seen a few times. The J gene is TRBJ2-1, the V gene TRBV19; 9 bases line up with TRBD2. The CDR3 runs to 14 residues. The V and J ends lost 10 bases and 4 bases, in that order; junction bases with no gene match: 8. CDR1 is LNHDA and CDR2 is SQIVND in the germline V gene (reference sequence). Here the CDR3 DNA reads TGTGCCACCCCGACTAGCGGCACGTACAATGAGCAGTTCTTC. This codes for CATPTSGTYNEQFF.

This clone was found a few times. The rearrangement uses TRBV5-1 and TRBJ1-3; 9 nucleotides match TRBD1. Germline-derived CDR1 and CDR2 are SGHRS and YFSETQ. Trimming removed 4 bases from V and 3 bases from J; junction bases left unmatched: 8. This CDR3 spans 16 amino acids. DNA for the CDR3: TGCGCCAGCAGCCAAGATCCGGGACAGGGTGGAAACACCATATATTTT. Translation: CASSQDPGQGGNTIYF.

The V and J genes are TRBV11-3 and TRBJ2-1; D is undetermined. Trimming took 1 base from V and 0 from J, leaving 7 bases between them. The CDR3 is 15 residues long. The germline V gene encodes CDR1 SGHNT and CDR2 YENEEA. This chain's CDR3 is CASSLGPSSYNEQFF. The CDR3 DNA follows: TGTGCCAGCAGCTTAGGCCCGAGCTCCTACAATGAGCAGTTCTTC.

The chain has TRBV28 and TRBJ2-3, with D possibly called TRBD1 or TRBD2 (5 bases each). The V and J ends lost 4 bases and 6 bases respectively, with 14 bases between them. CDR1 is MDHEN and CDR2 is SYDVKM in the germline V gene. The CDR3 covers 14 residues. The CDR3 reads CASSSGTPADTQYF. For the CDR3, the DNA is TGTGCCAGCAGTTCCGGGACCCCCGCCGATACGCAGTATTTT.

The chain has TRBV19 and TRBJ1-1; TRBD1 aligns across 9 bases. The ends lost 5 bases at V and 5 bases at J; junction bases unmatched: 6. The germline CDR1 and CDR2 sequences are LNHDA and SQIVND (reference sequence). The CDR3 consists of 14 residues. In nucleotides, the CDR3 is TGTGCCAGTAGTGGACGGACAGGGGAAACTGAAGCTTTCTTT. It is translated as CASSGRTGETEAFF.

The rearrangement uses TRBV6-1 and TRBJ1-3; D is uncertain. V lost 0 bases to trimming and J lost 0 bases, with 12 bases between them. Germline-derived CDR1 and CDR2 are MNHNS and SASEGT. CDR3 length: 17 amino acids. CDR3 amino acids: CASSEAGFPDSGNTIYF. CDR3 sequence (DNA): TGTGCCAGCAGTGAAGCGGGGTTTCCCGACTCTGGAAACACCATATATTTT.

The genes are TRBV19 and TRBJ1-1; the D is unclear. V lost 4 bases, J lost 5 bases, and 11 bases lay in between. Per the germline V gene, CDR1 is LNHDA and CDR2 is SQIVND (reference sequence). This CDR3 region has 13 residues. CDR3 protein: CASSNVGFTEAFF. In DNA form, the CDR3 reads TGTGCCAGTAGTAACGTAGGGTTTACTGAAGCTTTCTTT.

There are a few counts of this clone. Written as DNA, the CDR3 is TGTGCCAGCAGGGGAGCGGGGGGCACAGATACGCAGTATTTT. This gives the protein CASRGAGGTDTQYF. V and J are TRBV28 and TRBJ2-3, with 8 bases that match TRBD2. The CDR3 spans 14 residues. V lost 6 bases and J lost 1; bases outside the gene matches: 3. Germline CDR1 and CDR2: MDHEN and SYDVKM.

This clone was counted only a few times. DNA for the CDR3: TGTGCCAGCAGTTTATATACAGGTACCACTGAAGCTTTCTTT. This gives the protein CASSLYTGTTEAFF. The rearrangement uses TRBV28 and TRBJ1-1; D may be TRBD1 (5 bases). The ends were cut back, 1 base at V and 4 bases at J, with 10 bases in the middle. The germline V gene has CDR1 MDHEN and CDR2 SYDVKM. The CDR3 length is 14 residues.

The J gene is TRBJ2-2, the V gene TRBV5-1, with D unresolved. Germline V CDR1 and CDR2: SGHRS, YFSETQ. The CDR3 has 15 residues. V lost 1 base and J 0 bases, leaving 7 bases between the germline ends. The CDR3 loop reads CASSLSTANTGELFF. DNA of the CDR3: TGCGCCAGCAGCTTGTCGACGGCGAACACCGGGGAGCTGTTTTTT.

V is TRBV11-3 and J is TRBJ2-7, with 9 nucleotides matching TRBD1. Germline loops: CDR1 SGHNT, CDR2 YENEEA. The CDR3 is 15 residues long. V gave up 5 bases and J gave up 1 base; unmatched junction bases: 6. The CDR3 protein is CASSEMTGGSYEQYF. As DNA, the CDR3 is TGTGCCAGCAGCGAAATGACAGGGGGGTCCTACGAGCAGTACTTC.

This clone has just a few counts. The chain recombines TRBV6-8 with TRBJ2-3; 7 bases map to TRBD2. J lost 4 bases, V lost 8 bases, and 3 bases had no gene match. The CDR3 extends over 12 amino acids. Germline V gene data show CDR1 as MNHGY and CDR2 as SAAAGT. In DNA form, the CDR3 reads TGTGCCAGCGGGGGGGTAGCAGATACGCAGTATTTT. Its translation: CASGGVADTQYF.

The chain is built from TRBV28 and TRBJ2-7, with a possible D match to TRBD2 (6 bases). The length of the CDR3 is 13 residues. From germline, CDR1 is MDHEN and CDR2 SYDVKM. The V end lost 8 bases, the J end lost 6 bases, and 17 bases lay between the germline ends. This CDR3 reads CASYTTLGGEQYF. CDR3 coding DNA: TGTGCCAGCTACACCACCCTCGGGGGCGAGCAGTACTTC. Variable domain in full (rest from reference TRBV28 and TRBJ2-7): DVKVTQSSRYLVKRTGEKVFLECVQDMDHENMFWYRQDPGLGLRLIYFSYDVKMKEKGDIPEGYSVSREKKERFSLILESASTNQTSMYLCASYTTLGGEQYFGPGTRLTVT.

This clone turned up a few times. The chain links TRBV6-7 to TRBJ1-2; 8 bases are shared with TRBD1. TRBV6-7 is noted as an ORF with a role that remains uncertain. The CDR3 extends over 12 amino acids. The J segment lost 14 bases and the V segment lost 7 bases, leaving 12 bases of the junction unmatched. CDR3 protein: CASTPRQGRWTF. The DNA for the CDR3 is TGTGCCAGCACCCCACGACAGGGGAGATGGACCTTC.

The CDR3 DNA follows: TGCAGCGCTATGACAGGGGGCGCTCGTGAAAAACTGTTTTTT. This gives the protein CSAMTGGAREKLFF. The genes are TRBV29-1 and TRBJ1-4; 10 bases agree with TRBD1. With 7 bases clipped from V and 7 bases from J, the junction kept 9 bases outside the gene matches. Germline loops: CDR1 SQVTM, CDR2 ANQGSEA. This CDR3 is built from 14 residues.

This clone has more than one count but fewer than ten. V gene TRBV19 combines with J gene TRBJ2-7; no reliable D call. This CDR3 is 14 amino acids long. With 3 bases removed from V and 7 bases from J, the gap between germline ends came to 16 bases. The germline CDR1 and CDR2 sequences are LNHDA and SQIVND (reference sequence). The chain's CDR3 is CASSMQLGPSEQYF. The CDR3 DNA reads as TGTGCCAGTAGTATGCAACTGGGCCCTTCGGAGCAGTACTTC.

This clone is medium-sized. V gene TRBV6-1 combines with J gene TRBJ2-5; D might be TRBD1 or TRBD2, each matching 6 bases. V shed 1 base and J shed 5 bases, with 14 bases lying between them. Per germline, CDR1 MNHNS and CDR2 SASEGT. The CDR3 extends over 15 amino acids. CDR3 sequence (DNA): TGTGCCAGCAGTGAAGGAAGGGGGGAGTCGGAGACCCAGTACTTC. As protein: CASSEGRGESETQYF.

This clone is termed medium-sized (0.01 to 0.1%). This chain joins TRBV9 and TRBJ2-5, with TRBD2 matching over 11 bases. This CDR3 contains 15 residues. Per the germline V gene, CDR1 is SGDLS and CDR2 is YYNGEE. Losses at the gene ends were 2 bases for V and 4 bases for J; bases not matched to a gene: 4. The CDR3 loop reads CASSVDSGRGETQYF. DNA of the CDR3: TGTGCCAGCAGCGTGGATAGCGGGAGGGGAGAGACCCAGTACTTC.

V usage is TRBV28 and J usage is TRBJ1-2, with 7 bases fitting TRBD1. The germline gives CDR1 MDHEN, CDR2 SYDVKM. The CDR3 length is 14 residues. The V segment lost 2 bases and the J segment 2 bases; nucleotides outside the gene matches: 2. The CDR3 nucleotides are TGTGCCAGCAGTTTAGCGACAGGGAACTATGGCTACACCTTC. The encoded protein is CASSLATGNYGYTF.

By its share, this clone is large (0.1 to 1%). This rearrangement joins TRBV13 to TRBJ2-1; D call uncertain. Deletions cut 1 base from V and 4 bases from J, with 11 bases between. CDR3 length: 15 residues. Germline lookup yields CDR1 PRHDT and CDR2 FYEKMQ (reference sequence). DNA of the CDR3: TGTGCCAGCAGCTTAGACCCCGGACCTTACAATGAGCAGTTCTTC. Translated, it gives CASSLDPGPYNEQFF.

This clone is classed as large. V gene TRBV28 combines with J gene TRBJ2-7, with 8 bases matching TRBD1. Per germline, CDR1 MDHEN and CDR2 SYDVKM. The CDR3 totals 15 residues. The trim removed 6 bases at V and 0 bases at J, leaving 7 bases unmatched. CDR3 nucleotides: TGTGCCAGCAGACAAGACAGGGGATACTCCTACGAGCAGTACTTC. Translation: CASRQDRGYSYEQYF.

This clone was observed a handful of times. V usage is TRBV1 and J usage is TRBJ1-2; the table's D gene call, TRBD1, was not cross checked with the DNA. TRBV1 is a listed pseudogene. The CDR3 covers 16 residues. CDR3 protein: CASSQEPGQKIYGYTF. Here the CDR3 DNA reads TGCGCCAGCAGCCAAGAACCGGGACAGAAAATCTATGGCTACACCTTC.

V gene TRBV5-1 combines with J gene TRBJ2-3; D is perhaps TRBD2 (6 bases). V lost 1 base to trimming and J lost 6 bases, with 15 bases between them. Looked up from germline, CDR1 is SGHRS and CDR2 is YFSETQ. This CDR3 comprises 15 residues. CDR3 loop: CASSLQGGERDTQYF. CDR3 DNA: TGCGCCAGCAGCTTGCAGGGCGGGGAAAGGGATACGCAGTATTTT.

The genes are TRBV19 and TRBJ2-2, with 9 bases aligning to TRBD2. Germline-derived CDR1 and CDR2 are LNHDA and SQIVND (reference sequence). Trimming took 5 bases from V and 6 from J; bases not matched to a gene: 10. This CDR3 is built from 16 residues. This chain's CDR3 is CASSFVAGGPAGELFF. The DNA for the CDR3 is TGTGCCAGTAGTTTTGTTGCGGGAGGGCCGGCCGGGGAGCTGTTTTTT. The complete variable domain, with remaining parts taken from reference TRBV19 and TRBJ2-2, reads DGGITQSPKYLFRKEGQNVTLSCEQNLNHDAMYWYRQDPGQGLRLIYYSQIVNDFQKGDIAEGYSVSREKKESFPLTVTSAQKNPTAFYLCASSFVAGGPAGELFFGEGSRLTVL.

This clone turned up a few times. The chain combines TRBV11-3 with TRBJ1-6; TRBD1 matches 8 bases. V shed 4 bases and J 7 bases; nucleotides not matched to a gene: 12. From germline, CDR1 is SGHNT and CDR2 YENEEA. The CDR3 has 17 residues. CDR3 loop: CASSSGTGGRVNSPLHF. The CDR3 DNA reads TGTGCCAGCAGCTCGGGGACAGGAGGAAGGGTGAATTCACCCCTCCACTTT. Using reference TRBV11-3 and TRBJ1-6 for the parts outside the CDR3, the full variable domain is EAGVVQSPRYKIIEKKQPVAFWCNPISGHNTLYWYLQNLGQGPELLIRYENEEAVDDSQLPKDRFSAERLKGVDSTLKIQPAELGDSAVYLCASSSGTGGRVNSPLHFGNGTRLTVT.

This clone was counted a few times. The rearrangement uses TRBV28 and TRBJ1-5; no definite D call. V was shortened by 6 bases and J by 7 bases, with 13 bases between the two germline ends. The germline V gene has CDR1 MDHEN and CDR2 SYDVKM. The CDR3 sequence is 13 residues long. CDR3 sequence reads: CASRRTIGQPQHF. The CDR3 DNA reads as TGTGCCAGCAGACGGACCATCGGACAGCCCCAGCATTTT.

This chain joins TRBV15 and TRBJ1-2, with TRBD1 identical over 7 bases. This CDR3 contains 16 residues. J was trimmed by 4 bases and V by 0 bases; bases with no gene match: 8. Germline V CDR1 and CDR2: LNHNV, YYDKDF (reference sequence). CDR3 region: CATSREGAGGGYGYTF. CDR3 sequence (DNA): TGTGCCACCAGCAGAGAGGGGGCAGGGGGAGGCTATGGCTACACCTTC.